The 4 T cell receptor beta chains below were found in one sample sequenced in a study of a mutant IDH1 vaccine in newly diagnosed glioma. Profiling relied on immunoSEQ multiplex PCR, and the TCRdb table lists in-frame clones only, not all of them. Here the sample spans roughly 35,000 clones, roughly nine tenths being singletons. Time point: baseline, week 1 (first vaccination visit). The sample's treatment: pre-vaccination baseline after standard-of-care therapy. Here the sequenced sample was PBMCs, taken from a glioma patient treated with radiotherapy, temozolomide or both. All receptors come from a woman in her thirties or forties with glioma.

V and J are TRBV25-1 and TRBJ2-7; tentatively, D is TRBD1 (6 bases). The CDR3 has 16 amino acids. The V end was cut by 4 bases, the J end by 2 bases, with 18 bases between. Germline V gene data show CDR1 as MGHDK and CDR2 as SYGVNS. CDR3: CASSGTQGQGAYEQYF. The CDR3 DNA reads as TGTGCCAGCAGTGGTACGCAGGGGCAGGGCGCCTACGAGCAGTACTTC.

The chain combines TRBV6-1 with TRBJ2-5; D possibly matches TRBD1 or TRBD2 (5 bases each). The V end was cut by 2 bases, the J end by 2 bases, with 9 bases between. CDR1 and CDR2 from the germline V gene are MNHNS and SASEGT. The CDR3 is 14 residues long. The CDR3 sequence: CASSEMGRQETQYF. The CDR3 nucleotides read TGTGCCAGCAGTGAAATGGGACGTCAAGAGACCCAGTACTTC.

The table lists this clone with a few counts. J is TRBJ1-1 and V is TRBV5-6; a possible D gene is TRBD1 (5 bases). V lost 4 bases, J lost 11 bases, and 15 bases lay in between. The CDR3 has 12 amino acids. Germline-derived CDR1 and CDR2 are SGHDT and YYEEEE. The CDR3: CASSDGGVSAFF. CDR3 in DNA: TGTGCCAGCAGCGATGGGGGGGTGTCGGCTTTCTTT.

CDR3 in DNA: TGTGCCATCAGTGAGCGGCAGGGGGCTTATGGCTACACCTTC. This sequence encodes CAISERQGAYGYTF. The V gene is TRBV10-3, the J gene TRBJ1-2, with TRBD1 identical over 8 bases. The CDR3 totals 14 residues. The V segment lost 2 bases and the J segment 5 bases; nucleotides outside the gene matches: 4. Germline assignment: CDR1 ENHRY and CDR2 SYGVKD.